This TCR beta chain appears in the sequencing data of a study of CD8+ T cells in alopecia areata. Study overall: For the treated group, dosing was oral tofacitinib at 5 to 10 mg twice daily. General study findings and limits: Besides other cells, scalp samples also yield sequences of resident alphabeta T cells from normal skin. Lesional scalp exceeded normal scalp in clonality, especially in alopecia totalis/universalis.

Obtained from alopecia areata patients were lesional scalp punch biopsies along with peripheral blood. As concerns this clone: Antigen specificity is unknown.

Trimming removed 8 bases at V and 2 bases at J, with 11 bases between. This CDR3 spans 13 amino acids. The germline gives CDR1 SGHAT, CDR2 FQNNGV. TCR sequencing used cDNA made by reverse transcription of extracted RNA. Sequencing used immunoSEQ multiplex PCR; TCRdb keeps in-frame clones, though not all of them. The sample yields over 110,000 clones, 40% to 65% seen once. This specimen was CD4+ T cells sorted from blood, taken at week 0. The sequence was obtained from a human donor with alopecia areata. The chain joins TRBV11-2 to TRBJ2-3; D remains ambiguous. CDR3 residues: CASRVQNTDTQYF. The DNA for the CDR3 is TGTGCCAGCCGTGTGCAGAACACAGATACGCAGTATTTT.